A selection of T cell receptor beta chains follows, all from one sample in a study of CD8 T cells in ankylosing spondylitis. From the 5' RACE reads, TCRdb called clonotypes with MiXCR, one entry per CDR3 protein. The sample lists approximately 300,000 distinct CDR3 sequences, 7% to 9% seen once, with roughly 15% in the top ten. The sample consisted of blood, either unsorted or a sorted T cell fraction (not recorded which). Every receptor here comes from a male donor with ankylosing spondylitis. CDR3s include the opening cysteine and the closing phenylalanine or tryptophan. D genes are given only for firm matches.

d_call	v_call	cdr3_aa
TRBD1	TRBV24-1	CATSTNDRGVRETQYF
TRBD2	TRBV7-9	CASRPWTSVDYEQYF
-	TRBV5-1	CASSLGQGPQDTQYF
TRBD1	TRBV12-3/TRBV12-4	CASTYLLGTGDSNQPQHF
-	TRBV5-6	CASSLRPRIAEQYF
-	TRBV5-5	CASSPLIGEQYF
TRBD2	TRBV28	CASSFLLAGQETQYF
-	TRBV11-3	CASSFGTANEAFF
TRBD1	TRBV15	CATSRGDRSYGETQYF
-	TRBV20-1	CSARLRDNFNEQFF
TRBD1	TRBV7-6	CASSPGQGQQDTQYF
-	TRBV5-1	CASSLVMDRNEQYF
-	TRBV28	CASSPPGFGGQYF
-	TRBV20-1	CSASSMTGTPNYGYTF
-	TRBV4-2	CASSRGGLSSYNEQFF
TRBD1	TRBV5-1	CASSLTRTGHEQFF
TRBD2	TRBV7-3	CASSVSGRTDTQYF
TRBD2	TRBV29-1	CSVGRGGRSTHEQFF